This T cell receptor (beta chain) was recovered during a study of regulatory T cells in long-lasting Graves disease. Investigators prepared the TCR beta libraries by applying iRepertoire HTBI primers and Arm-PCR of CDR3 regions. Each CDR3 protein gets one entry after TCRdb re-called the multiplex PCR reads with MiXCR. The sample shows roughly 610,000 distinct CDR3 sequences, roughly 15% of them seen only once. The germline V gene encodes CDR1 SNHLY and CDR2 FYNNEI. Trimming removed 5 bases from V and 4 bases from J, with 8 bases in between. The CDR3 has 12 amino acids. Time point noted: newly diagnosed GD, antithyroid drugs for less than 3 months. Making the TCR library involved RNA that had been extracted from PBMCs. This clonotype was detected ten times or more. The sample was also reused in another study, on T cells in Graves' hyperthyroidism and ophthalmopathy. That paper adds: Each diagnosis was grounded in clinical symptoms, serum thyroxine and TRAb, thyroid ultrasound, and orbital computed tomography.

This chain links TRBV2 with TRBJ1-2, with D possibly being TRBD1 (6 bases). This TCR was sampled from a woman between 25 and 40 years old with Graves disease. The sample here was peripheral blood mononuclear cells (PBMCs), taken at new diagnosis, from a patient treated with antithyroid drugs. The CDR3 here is CASSRTVYGYTF. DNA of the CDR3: TGTGCCAGCAGTCGGACAGTCTATGGCTACACCTTC.